The clone carrying this T cell receptor (beta chain) was found once. V was trimmed by 2 bases and J by 7 bases, leaving 6 bases between them. The CDR3 is 13 amino acids. Germline CDR1 is MNHEY and CDR2 is SVGAGI. The data are from a study of radiotherapy plus CTLA-4 blockade in lung cancer. Clones were read by immunoSEQ multiplex PCR, and TCRdb kept only the in-frame ones, dropping some. Of 90,000 to 150,000 clones in the sample, roughly 74% are singletons; the top ten hold approximately 4.7%. This TCR came from a human donor with non-small cell lung cancer who had a partial response to radiotherapy plus ipilimumab. The V and J genes are TRBV6-5 and TRBJ1-6; D may be TRBD1 (5 bases). The input for sequencing was peripheral blood, taken from a patient treated with radiotherapy plus ipilimumab. Here the CDR3 DNA reads TGTGCCAGCAGTTACCGGGGGAATTCACCCCTCCACTTT. Protein product: CASSYRGNSPLHF.